This TCR beta chain was found in a study of blood T cell repertoires in COVID-19. A single count supports this clone. In the study's own analysis: Estimates of nucleated cell counts were drawn from the amplification of reference gene primers. Clones were sequenced by immunoSEQ multiplex PCR, and TCRdb holds only the in-frame ones, with some missing. D and trimming come from the DNA, and the V and J calls and clone size come from that table. The repertoire holds 8,400 or so clones, with 80% to 95% as singletons. The CDR3 length is 17 residues. Trimming removed 0 bases from V and 4 bases from J, with 16 bases in between. Germline CDR1 reads PRHDT; CDR2 reads FYEKMQ (reference sequence).

The sample was peripheral blood. This clonotype was obtained from a woman aged 50 to 65 with active COVID-19. The J gene is TRBJ2-1, the V gene TRBV13, with D perhaps matching TRBD1 (6 bases). The CDR3 protein is CASSLGPYRDRYNEQFF. CDR3 in DNA: TGTGCCAGCAGCTTAGGGCCCTACAGGGATAGGTACAATGAGCAGTTCTTC. Variable domain in full (rest from reference TRBV13 and TRBJ2-1): AAGVIQSPRHLIKEKRETATLKCYPIPRHDTVYWYQQGPGQDPQFLISFYEKMQSDKGSIPDRFSAQQFSDYHSELNMSSLELGDSALYFCASSLGPYRDRYNEQFFGPGTRLTVL.